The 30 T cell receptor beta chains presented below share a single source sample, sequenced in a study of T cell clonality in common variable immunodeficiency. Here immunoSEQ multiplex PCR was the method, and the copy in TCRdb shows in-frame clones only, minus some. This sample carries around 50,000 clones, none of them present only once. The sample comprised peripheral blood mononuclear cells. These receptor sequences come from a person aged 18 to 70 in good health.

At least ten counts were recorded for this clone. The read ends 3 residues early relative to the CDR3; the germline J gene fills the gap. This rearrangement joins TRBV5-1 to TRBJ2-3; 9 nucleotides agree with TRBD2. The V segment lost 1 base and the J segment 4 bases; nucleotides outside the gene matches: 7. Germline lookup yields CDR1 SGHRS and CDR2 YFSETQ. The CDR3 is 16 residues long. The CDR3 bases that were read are TGCGCCAGCAGCTTGTTAGCTAGCGGGAACGCAGATACG. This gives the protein CASSLLASGNADT. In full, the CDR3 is CASSLLASGNADTQYF.

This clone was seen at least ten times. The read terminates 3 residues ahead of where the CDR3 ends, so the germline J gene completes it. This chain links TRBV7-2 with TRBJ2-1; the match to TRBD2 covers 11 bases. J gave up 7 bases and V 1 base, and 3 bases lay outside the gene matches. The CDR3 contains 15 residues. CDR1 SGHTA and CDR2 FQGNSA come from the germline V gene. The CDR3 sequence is CASSLGLAGGNEQFF. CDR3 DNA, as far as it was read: TGTGCCAGCAGCTTAGGGCTAGCGGGAGGAAATGAG.

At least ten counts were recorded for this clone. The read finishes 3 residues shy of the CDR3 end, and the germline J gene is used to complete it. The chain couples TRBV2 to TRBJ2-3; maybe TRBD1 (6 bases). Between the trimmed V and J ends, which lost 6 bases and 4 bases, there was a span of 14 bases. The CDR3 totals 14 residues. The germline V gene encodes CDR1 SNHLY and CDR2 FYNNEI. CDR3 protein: CASSTQGPPDTQYF. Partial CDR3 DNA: TGTGCCAGCAGCACACAGGGTCCTCCAGATACG.

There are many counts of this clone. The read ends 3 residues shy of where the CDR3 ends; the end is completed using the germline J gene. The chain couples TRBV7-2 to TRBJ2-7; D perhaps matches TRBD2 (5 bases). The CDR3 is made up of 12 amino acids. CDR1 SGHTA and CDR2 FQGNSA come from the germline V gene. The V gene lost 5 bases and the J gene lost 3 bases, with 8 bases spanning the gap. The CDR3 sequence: CASSPDYYEQYF. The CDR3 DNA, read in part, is TGTGCCAGCAGCCCAGACTACTACGAG.

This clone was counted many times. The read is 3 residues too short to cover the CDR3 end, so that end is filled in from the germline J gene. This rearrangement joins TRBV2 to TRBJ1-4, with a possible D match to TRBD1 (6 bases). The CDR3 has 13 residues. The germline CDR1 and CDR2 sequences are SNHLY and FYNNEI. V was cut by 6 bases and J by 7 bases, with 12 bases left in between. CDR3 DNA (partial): TGTGCCAGCAGACAGGGAGAGGTTGAAAAA. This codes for CASRQGEVEK. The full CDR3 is CASRQGEVEKLFF.

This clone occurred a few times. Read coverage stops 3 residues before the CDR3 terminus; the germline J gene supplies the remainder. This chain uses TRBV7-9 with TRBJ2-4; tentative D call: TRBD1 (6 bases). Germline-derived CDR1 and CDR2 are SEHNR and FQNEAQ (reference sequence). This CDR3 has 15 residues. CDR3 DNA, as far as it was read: TGTGCCAGCAGCTTGTCTAGGGGGTCTAACTATGGT. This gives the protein CASSLSRGSNYG. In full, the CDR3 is CASSLSRGSNYGQYF.

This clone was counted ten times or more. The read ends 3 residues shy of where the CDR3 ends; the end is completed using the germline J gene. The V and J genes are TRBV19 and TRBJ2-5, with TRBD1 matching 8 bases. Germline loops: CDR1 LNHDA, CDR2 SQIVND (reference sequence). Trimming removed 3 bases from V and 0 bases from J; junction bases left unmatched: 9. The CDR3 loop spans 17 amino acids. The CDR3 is CASSIQGADFYQETQYF. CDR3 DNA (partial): TGTGCCAGTAGTATCCAGGGGGCCGACTTTTACCAAGAGACC.

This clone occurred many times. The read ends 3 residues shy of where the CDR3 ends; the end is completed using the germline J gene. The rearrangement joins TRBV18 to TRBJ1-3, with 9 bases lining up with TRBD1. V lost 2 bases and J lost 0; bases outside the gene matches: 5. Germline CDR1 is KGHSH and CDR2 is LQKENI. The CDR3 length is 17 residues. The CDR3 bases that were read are TGTGCCAGCTCACCAACAGGGGGCTCGGGCTCTGGAAACACC. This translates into CASSPTGGSGSGNT. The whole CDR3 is CASSPTGGSGSGNTIYF.

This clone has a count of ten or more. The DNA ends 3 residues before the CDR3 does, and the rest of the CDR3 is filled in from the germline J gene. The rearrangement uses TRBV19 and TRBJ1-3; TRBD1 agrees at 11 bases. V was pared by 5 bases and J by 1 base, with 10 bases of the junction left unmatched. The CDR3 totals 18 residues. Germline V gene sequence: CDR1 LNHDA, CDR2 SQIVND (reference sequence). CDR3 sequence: CASSATGTGGVSGNTIYF. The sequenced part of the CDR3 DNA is TGTGCCAGTAGTGCAACCGGGACAGGGGGAGTATCTGGAAACACC. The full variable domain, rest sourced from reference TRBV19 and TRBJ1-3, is DGGITQSPKYLFRKEGQNVTLSCEQNLNHDAMYWYRQDPGQGLRLIYYSQIVNDFQKGDIAEGYSVSREKKESFPLTVTSAQKNPTAFYLCASSATGTGGVSGNTIYFGEGSWLTVV.

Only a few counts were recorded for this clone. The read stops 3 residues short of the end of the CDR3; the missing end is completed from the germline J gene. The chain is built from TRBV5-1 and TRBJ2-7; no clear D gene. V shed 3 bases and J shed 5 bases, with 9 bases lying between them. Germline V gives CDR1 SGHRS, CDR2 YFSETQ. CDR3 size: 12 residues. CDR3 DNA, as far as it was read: TGCGCCAGCAGCTCTCTCTTTCACGAG. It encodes CASSSLFHE. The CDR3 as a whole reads CASSSLFHEQYF.

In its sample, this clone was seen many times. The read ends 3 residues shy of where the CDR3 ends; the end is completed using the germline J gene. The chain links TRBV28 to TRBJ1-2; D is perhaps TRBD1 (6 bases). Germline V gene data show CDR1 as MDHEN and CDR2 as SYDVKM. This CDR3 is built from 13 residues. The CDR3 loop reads CASTLTGIIGYTF. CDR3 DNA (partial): TGTGCCAGCACCCTAACAGGGATTATAGGC.

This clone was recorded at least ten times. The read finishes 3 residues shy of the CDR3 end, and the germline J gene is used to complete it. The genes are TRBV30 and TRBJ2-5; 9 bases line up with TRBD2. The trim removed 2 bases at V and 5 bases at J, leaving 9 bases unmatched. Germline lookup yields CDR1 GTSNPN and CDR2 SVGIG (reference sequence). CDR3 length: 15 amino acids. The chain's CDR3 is CAWSISGSGGETQYF. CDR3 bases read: TGTGCCTGGAGTATTAGCGGGAGTGGGGGTGAGACC.

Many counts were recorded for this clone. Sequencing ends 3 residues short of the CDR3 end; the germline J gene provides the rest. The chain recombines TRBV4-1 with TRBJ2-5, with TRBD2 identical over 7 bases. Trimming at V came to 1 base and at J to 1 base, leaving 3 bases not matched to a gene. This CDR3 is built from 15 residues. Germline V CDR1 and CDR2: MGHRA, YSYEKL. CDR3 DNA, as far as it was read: TGCGCCAGCAGCCAAGTCGGACTAGGCCAAGAGACC. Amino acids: CASSQVGLGQET. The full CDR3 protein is CASSQVGLGQETQYF.

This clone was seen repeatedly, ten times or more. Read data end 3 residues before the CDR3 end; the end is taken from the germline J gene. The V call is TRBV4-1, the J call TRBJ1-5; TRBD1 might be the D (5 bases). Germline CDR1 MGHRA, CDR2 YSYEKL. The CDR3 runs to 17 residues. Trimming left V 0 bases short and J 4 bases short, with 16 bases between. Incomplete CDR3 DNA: TGCGCCAGCAGCCAAGATAGGCGAGGGGCAGTTAATCAGCCC. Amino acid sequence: CASSQDRRGAVNQP. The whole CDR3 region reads CASSQDRRGAVNQPQHF.

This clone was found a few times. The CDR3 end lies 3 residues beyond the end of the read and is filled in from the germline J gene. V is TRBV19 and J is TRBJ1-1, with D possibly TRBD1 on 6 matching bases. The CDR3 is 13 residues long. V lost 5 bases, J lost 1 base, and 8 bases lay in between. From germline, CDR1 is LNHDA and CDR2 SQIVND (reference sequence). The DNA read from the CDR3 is TGTGCCAGTAGTTCCAGGGGGAACACTGAA. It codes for CASSSRGNTE. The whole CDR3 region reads CASSSRGNTEAFF.

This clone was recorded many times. The sequenced CDR3 bases are TGTGCCAGCAGCTCCAAGGACAGGGTCTATGAG. Amino acid sequence: CASSSKDRVYE. The CDR3 reads in full as CASSSKDRVYEQFF. The gene calls are TRBV5-4 and TRBJ2-1; 8 bases line up with TRBD1. The CDR3 is cut off 3 residues early in the read; its end comes from the germline J gene. V shed 3 bases and J 8 bases; nucleotides not matched to a gene: 7. Germline-derived CDR1 and CDR2 are SGHNT and YYREEE (reference sequence). The CDR3 has 14 residues. The whole variable domain, filled in from reference TRBV5-4 and TRBJ2-1, reads ETGVTQSPTHLIKTRGQQVTLRCSSQSGHNTVSWYQQALGQGPQFIFQYYREEENGRGNFPPRFSGLQFPNYSSELNVNALELDDSALYLCASSSKDRVYEQFFGPGTRLTVL.

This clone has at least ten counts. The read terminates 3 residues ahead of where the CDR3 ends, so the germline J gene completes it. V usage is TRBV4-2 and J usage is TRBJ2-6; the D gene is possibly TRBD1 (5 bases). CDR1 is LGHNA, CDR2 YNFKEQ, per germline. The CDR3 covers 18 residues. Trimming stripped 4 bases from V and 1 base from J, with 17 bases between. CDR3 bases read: TGTGCCAGCAGCCCCCGACAGACGAGCTTTTCTGGGGCCAACGTC. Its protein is CASSPRQTSFSGANV. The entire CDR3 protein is CASSPRQTSFSGANVLTF.

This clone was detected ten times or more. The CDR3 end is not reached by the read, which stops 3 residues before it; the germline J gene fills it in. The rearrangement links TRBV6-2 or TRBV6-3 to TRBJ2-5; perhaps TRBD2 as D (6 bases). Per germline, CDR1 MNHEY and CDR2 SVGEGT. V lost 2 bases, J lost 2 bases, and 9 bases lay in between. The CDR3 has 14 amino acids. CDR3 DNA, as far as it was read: TGTGCCAGCAGTTACGGGACTGCACAAGAGACC. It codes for CASSYGTAQET. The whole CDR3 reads CASSYGTAQETQYF.

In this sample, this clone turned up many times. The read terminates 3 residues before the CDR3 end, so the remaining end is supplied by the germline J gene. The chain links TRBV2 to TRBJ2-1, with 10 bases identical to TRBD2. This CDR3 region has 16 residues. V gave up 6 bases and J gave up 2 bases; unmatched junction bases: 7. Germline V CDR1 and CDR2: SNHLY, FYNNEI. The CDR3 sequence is CASREIAGGPYNEQFF. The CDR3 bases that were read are TGTGCCAGCAGGGAAATAGCGGGAGGTCCCTACAATGAG.

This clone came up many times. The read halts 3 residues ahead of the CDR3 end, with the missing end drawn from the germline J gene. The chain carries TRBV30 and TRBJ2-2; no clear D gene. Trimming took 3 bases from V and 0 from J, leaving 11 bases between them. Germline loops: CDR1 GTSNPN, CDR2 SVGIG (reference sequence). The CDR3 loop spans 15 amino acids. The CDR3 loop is CAWSRLSPNTGELFF. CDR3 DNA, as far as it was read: TGTGCCTGGAGCCGCCTAAGCCCGAACACCGGGGAG.

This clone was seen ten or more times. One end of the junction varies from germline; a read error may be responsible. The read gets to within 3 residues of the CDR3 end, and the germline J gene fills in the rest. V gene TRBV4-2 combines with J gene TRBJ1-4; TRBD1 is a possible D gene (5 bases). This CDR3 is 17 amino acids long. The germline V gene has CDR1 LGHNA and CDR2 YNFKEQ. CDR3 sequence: CASSQEKKDTPWEKLFF. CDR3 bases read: TGCGCCAGCAGCCAAGAGAAAAAGGACACCCCGTGGGAAAAA.

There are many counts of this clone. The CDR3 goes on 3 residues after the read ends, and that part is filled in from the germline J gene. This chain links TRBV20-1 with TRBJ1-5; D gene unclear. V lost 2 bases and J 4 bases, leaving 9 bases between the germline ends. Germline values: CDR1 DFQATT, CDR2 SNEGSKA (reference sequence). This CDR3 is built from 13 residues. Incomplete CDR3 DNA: TGCAGTGCTAGAACCACAGCAAATCAGCCC. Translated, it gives CSARTTANQP. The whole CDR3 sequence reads CSARTTANQPQHF.

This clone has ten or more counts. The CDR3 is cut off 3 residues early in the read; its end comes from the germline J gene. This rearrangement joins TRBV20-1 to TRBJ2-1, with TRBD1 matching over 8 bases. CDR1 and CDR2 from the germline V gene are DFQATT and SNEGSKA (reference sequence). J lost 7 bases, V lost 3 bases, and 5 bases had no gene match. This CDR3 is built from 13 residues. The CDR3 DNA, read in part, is TGCAGTGCTAGCCATACAGGGGGAAATGAG. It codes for CSASHTGGNE. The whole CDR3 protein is CSASHTGGNEQFF.

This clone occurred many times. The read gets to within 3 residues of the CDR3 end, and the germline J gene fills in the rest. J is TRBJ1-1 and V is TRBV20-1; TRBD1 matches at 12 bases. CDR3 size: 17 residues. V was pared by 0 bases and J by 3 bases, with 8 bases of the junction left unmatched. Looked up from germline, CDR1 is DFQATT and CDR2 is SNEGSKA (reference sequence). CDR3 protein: CSARDWGQGALDTEAFF. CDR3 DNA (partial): TGCAGTGCTAGAGATTGGGGACAGGGGGCGTTGGACACTGAA.

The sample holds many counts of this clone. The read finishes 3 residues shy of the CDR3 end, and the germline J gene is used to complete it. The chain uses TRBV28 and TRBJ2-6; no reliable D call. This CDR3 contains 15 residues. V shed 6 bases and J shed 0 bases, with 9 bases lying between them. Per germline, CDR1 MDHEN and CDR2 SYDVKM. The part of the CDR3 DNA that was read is TGTGCCAGCAGGTCACCCAGCTCTGGGGCCAACGTC. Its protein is CASRSPSSGANV. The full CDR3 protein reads CASRSPSSGANVLTF.

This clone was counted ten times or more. The sequenced CDR3 bases are TGTGCCAGCAGTCCCGACAGAAATAGCAATCAGCCC. Translating it yields CASSPDRNSNQP. The full-length CDR3 reads as CASSPDRNSNQPQHF. V usage is TRBV6-7 and J usage is TRBJ1-5; D is perhaps TRBD1 (5 bases). The read ends 3 residues early relative to the CDR3; the germline J gene fills the gap. TRBV6-7 counts as an open reading frame of uncertain function. Deletions cut 5 bases from V and 0 bases from J, with 11 bases between. The CDR3 covers 15 residues.

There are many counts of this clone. CDR3 loop: CASSETGGNQPQHF. The DNA read from the CDR3 is TGTGCCAGCAGCGAAACAGGAGGGAATCAGCCC. The gene calls are TRBV12-3 or TRBV12-4 and TRBJ1-5; perhaps TRBD1 as D (5 bases). The CDR3 goes on 3 residues after the read ends, and that part is filled in from the germline J gene. V lost 6 bases and J 4 bases, leaving 13 bases between the germline ends. The CDR3 has 14 residues.

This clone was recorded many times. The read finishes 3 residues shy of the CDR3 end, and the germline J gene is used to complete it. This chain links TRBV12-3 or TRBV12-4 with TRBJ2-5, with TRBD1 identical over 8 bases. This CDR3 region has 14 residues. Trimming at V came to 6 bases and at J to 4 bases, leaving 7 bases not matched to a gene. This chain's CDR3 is CASSNRGDGETQYF. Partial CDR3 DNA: TGTGCCAGCAGCAACAGGGGGGATGGAGAGACC.

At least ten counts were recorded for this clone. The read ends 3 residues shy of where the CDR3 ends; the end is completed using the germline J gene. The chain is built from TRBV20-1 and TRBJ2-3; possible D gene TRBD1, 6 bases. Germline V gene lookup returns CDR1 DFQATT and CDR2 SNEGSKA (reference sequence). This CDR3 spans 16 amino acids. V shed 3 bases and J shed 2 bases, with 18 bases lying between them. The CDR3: CSARAQGFGFTDTQYF. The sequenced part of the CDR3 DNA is TGCAGTGCTAGGGCCCAGGGGTTTGGCTTCACAGATACG.

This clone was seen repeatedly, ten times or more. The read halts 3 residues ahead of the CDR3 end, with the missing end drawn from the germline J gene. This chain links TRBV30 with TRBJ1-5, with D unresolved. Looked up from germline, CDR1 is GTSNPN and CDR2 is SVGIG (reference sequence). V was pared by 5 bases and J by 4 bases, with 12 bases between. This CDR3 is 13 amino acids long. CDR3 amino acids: CAWEDTGNQPQHF. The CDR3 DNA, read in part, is TGTGCCTGGGAAGACACTGGTAATCAGCCC.